The clone carrying this T cell receptor beta chain was picked up many times. Its antigen remains unidentified. The libraries were made with immunoSEQ v3. TCRdb's table, derived via immunoSEQ multiplex PCR, lists solely in-frame clones and lacks some. The repertoire holds around 100,000 clones, with around 71% as singletons. These data are taken from a study of TIL therapy for anti-PD-1-resistant metastatic lung cancer. The overall study: Tumors carried a median roughly 1.5 non-synonymous mutations per megabase. General study points: Treatment-naive, never-smoker and oncogene-addicted patients were overrepresented in this highly selected cohort.

This CDR3 comprises 15 residues. With 5 bases removed from V and 5 bases from J, the gap between germline ends came to 15 bases. Germline V gives CDR1 SEHNR, CDR2 FQNEAQ (reference sequence). Noted time point: pre-treatment sample, taken before nivolumab and TIL therapy. Most excised metastases sampled were pleural nodules or supraclavicular lymph nodes. Sequenced material: tumor tissue, taken at baseline. The clonotype originates from a person aged 30 to 80 with non-small cell lung cancer. V usage is TRBV7-9 and J usage is TRBJ2-2; possible D gene TRBD2, 6 bases. The CDR3, as DNA: TGTGCCAGCAGCCTCTCGGCGGGATGGACCGGGGAGCTGTTTTTT. Translating gives CASSLSAGWTGELFF.